This T cell receptor beta chain was sequenced for a study of early T cells in non-severe SARS-CoV-2 infection. Looking at the study overall: Chains were unpaired, as sequencing was done on bulk RNA from unsorted whole blood. Study-wide results and caveats: Missing private and CD4 specificities, VDJdb matching favored anti-spike CD8 responses.

In the library, individual cDNA molecules carried attached unique molecular identifiers. TCRdb passed the 5' RACE reads through MiXCR, listing each CDR3 protein once. The sample contains some 66,000 distinct CDR3 sequences, approximately 10% of which appear only once. The table lists this clonotype with many counts. The antigen remains unidentified. Germline CDR1 is SGHVS and CDR2 is FQNEAQ. The trim removed 4 bases at V and 5 bases at J, leaving 7 bases unmatched. The length of the CDR3 is 15 residues. This clonotype was sampled from an adult who was a healthcare worker with PCR-confirmed SARS-CoV-2 infection or an uninfected control (not recorded which). The sample taken for sequencing was whole blood. The chain recombines TRBV7-8 with TRBJ1-4, with 7 bases that match TRBD1. The CDR3 bases are TGTGCCAGCAGCTCGCAGCCGGGACAGAATGAAAAACTGTTTTTT. Amino acid sequence: CASSSQPGQNEKLFF.